This T cell receptor beta chain was obtained from a study of T cell responses to AZD1222 COVID-19 vaccine. General observations from the study: Of the AZD1222 recipients, only five to seven were seropositive at baseline. Among the donors, most were white British and more were female, and clonal diversity was possibly underestimated. A rise in Spike-specific TCR breadth and depth followed two AZD1222 doses.

The protocol was immunoSEQ multiplex PCR, while the TCRdb copy is restricted to in-frame clones and leaves out a portion. The repertoire holds about 120,000 clones, with just under 90% as singletons. As regards this clone: Its specificity is not known.

Germline V gene data show CDR1 as KGHSH and CDR2 as LQKENI. The CDR3 has 15 residues. V lost 6 bases and J 10 bases, leaving 22 bases between the germline ends. This chain uses TRBV18 with TRBJ2-1; D is perhaps TRBD1 (6 bases). This TCR came from an adult in good health. This specimen was peripheral blood, taken on day 0 of AZD1222 vaccination. CDR3 residues: CASSYEKGVVGEQFF. CDR3 nucleotides: TGTGCCAGCTCGTACGAAAAGGGGGTAGTAGGGGAGCAGTTCTTC.